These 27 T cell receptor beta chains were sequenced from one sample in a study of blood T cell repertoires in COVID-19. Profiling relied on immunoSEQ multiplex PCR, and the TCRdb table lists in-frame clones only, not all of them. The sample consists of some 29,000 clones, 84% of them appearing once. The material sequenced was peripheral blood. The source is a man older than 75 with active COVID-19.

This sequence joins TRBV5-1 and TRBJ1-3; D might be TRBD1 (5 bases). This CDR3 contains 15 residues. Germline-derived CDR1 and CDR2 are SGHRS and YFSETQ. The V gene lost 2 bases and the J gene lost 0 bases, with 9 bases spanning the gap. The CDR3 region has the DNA TGCGCCAGCAGCTTAGGGACTGCCTCTGGAAACACCATATATTTT. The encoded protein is CASSLGTASGNTIYF.

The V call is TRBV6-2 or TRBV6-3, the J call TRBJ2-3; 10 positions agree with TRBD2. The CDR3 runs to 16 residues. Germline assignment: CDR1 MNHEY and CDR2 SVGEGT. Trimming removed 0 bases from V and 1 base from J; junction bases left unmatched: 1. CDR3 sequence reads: CASSYSLAGGTDTQYF. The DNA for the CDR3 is TGTGCCAGCAGTTACTCCCTAGCGGGGGGCACAGATACGCAGTATTTT.

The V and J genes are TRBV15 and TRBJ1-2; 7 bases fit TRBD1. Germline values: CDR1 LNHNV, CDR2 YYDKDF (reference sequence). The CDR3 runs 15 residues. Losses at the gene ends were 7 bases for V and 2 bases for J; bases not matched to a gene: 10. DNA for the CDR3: TGTGCCACCAACACTAGGACAGGAAGAAACTATGGCTACACCTTC. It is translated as CATNTRTGRNYGYTF.

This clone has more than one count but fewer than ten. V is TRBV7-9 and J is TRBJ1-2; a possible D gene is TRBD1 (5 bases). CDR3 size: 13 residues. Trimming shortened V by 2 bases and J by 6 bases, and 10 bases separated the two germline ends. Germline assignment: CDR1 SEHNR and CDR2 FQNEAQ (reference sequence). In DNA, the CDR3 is TGTGCCAGCAGCTTACAGGGTATGCATGGCTACACCTTC. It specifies CASSLQGMHGYTF.

The CDR3 DNA reads as TGTGCCAGCAGTTCCACGGGACAGGGAGGCGAAAAACTGTTTTTT. Protein: CASSSTGQGGEKLFF. The gene calls are TRBV28 and TRBJ1-4; 9 nucleotides line up with TRBD1. The CDR3 totals 15 residues. Trimming at V came to 4 bases and at J to 8 bases, leaving 8 bases not matched to a gene. The V gene's germline CDR1 is MDHEN and CDR2 SYDVKM.

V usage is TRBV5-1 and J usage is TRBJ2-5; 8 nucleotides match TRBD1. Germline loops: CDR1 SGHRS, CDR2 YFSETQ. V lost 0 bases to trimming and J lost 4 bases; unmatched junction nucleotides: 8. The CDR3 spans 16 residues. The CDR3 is CASSLEAGGIRETQYF. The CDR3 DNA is TGCGCCAGCAGCTTGGAGGCAGGGGGCATTAGAGAGACCCAGTACTTC.

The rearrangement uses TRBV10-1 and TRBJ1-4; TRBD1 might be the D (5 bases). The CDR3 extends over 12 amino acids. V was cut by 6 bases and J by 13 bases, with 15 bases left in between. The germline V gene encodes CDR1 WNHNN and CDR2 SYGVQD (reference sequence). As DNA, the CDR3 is TGCGCCAGCAGGGACACAGGACGCGGACTGTTTTTT. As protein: CASRDTGRGLFF.

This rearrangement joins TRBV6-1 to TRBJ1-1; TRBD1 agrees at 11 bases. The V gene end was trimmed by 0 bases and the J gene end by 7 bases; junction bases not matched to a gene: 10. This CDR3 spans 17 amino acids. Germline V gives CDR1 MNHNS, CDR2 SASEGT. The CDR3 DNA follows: TGTGCCAGCAGTGAAGCAACCGGGACAGGGGGGCGTAATGAAGCTTTCTTT. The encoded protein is CASSEATGTGGRNEAFF.

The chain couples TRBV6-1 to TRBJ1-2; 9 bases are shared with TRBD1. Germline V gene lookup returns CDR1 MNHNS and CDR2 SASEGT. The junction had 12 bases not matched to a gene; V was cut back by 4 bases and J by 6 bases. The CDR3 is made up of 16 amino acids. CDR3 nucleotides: TGTGCCAGCAGTGTCGTTTCAGTTGGGACAGGGCATGGCTACACCTTC. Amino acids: CASSVVSVGTGHGYTF.

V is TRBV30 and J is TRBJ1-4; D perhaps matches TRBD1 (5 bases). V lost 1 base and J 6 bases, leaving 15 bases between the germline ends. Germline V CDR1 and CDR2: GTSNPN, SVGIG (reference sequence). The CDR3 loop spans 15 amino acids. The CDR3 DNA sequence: TGTGCCTGGAGTGGGTCCCTATGGGGCGATGAAAAACTGTTTTTT. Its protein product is CAWSGSLWGDEKLFF.

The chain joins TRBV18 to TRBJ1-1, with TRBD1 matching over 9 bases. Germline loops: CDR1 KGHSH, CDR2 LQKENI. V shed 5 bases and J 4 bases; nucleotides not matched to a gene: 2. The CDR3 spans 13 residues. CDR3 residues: CASSTGGITEAFF. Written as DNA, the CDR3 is TGTGCCAGCTCAACAGGGGGCATCACTGAAGCTTTCTTT. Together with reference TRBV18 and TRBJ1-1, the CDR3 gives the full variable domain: NAGVMQNPRHLVRRRGQEARLRCSPMKGHSHVYWYRQLPEEGLKFMVYLQKENIIDESGMPKERFSAEFPKEGPSILRIQQVVRGDSAAYFCASSTGGITEAFFGQGTRLTVV.

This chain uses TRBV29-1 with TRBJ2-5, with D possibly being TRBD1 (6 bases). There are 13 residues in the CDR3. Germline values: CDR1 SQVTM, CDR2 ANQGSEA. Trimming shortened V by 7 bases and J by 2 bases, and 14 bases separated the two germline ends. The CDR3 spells CSAIRTVQETQYF. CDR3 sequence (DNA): TGCAGCGCGATAAGGACAGTTCAAGAGACCCAGTACTTC.

The CDR3 region is CASSDRGVEDTQYF. CDR3 sequence (DNA): TGCGCCAGCAGCGACAGGGGAGTAGAAGATACGCAGTATTTT. This chain connects TRBV10-1 to TRBJ2-3, with TRBD1 identical over 8 bases. CDR1 WNHNN and CDR2 SYGVQD come from the germline V gene (reference sequence). This CDR3 has 14 amino acids. The V and J ends lost 6 bases and 5 bases, in that order; junction bases with no gene match: 7.

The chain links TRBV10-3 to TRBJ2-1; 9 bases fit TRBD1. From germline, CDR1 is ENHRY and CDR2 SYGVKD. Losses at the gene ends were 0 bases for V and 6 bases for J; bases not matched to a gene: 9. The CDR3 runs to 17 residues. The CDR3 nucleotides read TGTGCCATCAGTGAGTCGACTCGCGGGACAGGGAGCAATGAGCAGTTCTTC. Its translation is CAISESTRGTGSNEQFF.

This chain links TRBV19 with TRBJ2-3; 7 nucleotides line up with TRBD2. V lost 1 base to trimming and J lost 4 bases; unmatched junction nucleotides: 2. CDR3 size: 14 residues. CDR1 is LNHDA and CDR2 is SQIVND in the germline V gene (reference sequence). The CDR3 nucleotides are TGTGCCAGTAGTATAGCCCTAGCGGCAGATACGCAGTATTTT. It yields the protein CASSIALAADTQYF.

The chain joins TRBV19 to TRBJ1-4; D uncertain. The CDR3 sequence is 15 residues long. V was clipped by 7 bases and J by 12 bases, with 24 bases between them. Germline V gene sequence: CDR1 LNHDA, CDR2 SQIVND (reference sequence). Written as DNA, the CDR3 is TGTGCCAGTACCTCCCCGGGATCGCTTAAGGCGGAACTGTTTTTT. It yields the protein CASTSPGSLKAELFF.

CDR3 sequence (DNA): TGCGCCAGCAGCTTTTGGCAGGGGGGATCCTACGAGCAGTACTTC. This codes for CASSFWQGGSYEQYF. V gene TRBV5-1 combines with J gene TRBJ2-7; perhaps TRBD1 as D (7 bases). The CDR3 is 15 amino acids. The V and J ends lost 2 bases and 1 base respectively, with 13 bases between them. Germline-derived CDR1 and CDR2 are SGHRS and YFSETQ.

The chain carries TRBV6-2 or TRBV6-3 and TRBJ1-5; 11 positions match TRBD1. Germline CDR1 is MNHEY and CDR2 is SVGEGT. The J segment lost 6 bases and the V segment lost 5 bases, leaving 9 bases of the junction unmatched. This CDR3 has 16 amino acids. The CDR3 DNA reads TGTGCCAGCAGTGATAAAGGACAGGGGGCATTTCAGCCCCAGCATTTT. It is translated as CASSDKGQGAFQPQHF.

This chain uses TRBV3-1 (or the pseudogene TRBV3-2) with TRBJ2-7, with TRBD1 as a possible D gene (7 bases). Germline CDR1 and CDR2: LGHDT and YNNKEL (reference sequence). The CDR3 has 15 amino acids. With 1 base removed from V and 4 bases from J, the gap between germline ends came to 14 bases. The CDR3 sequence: CASSQGGDSLYEQYF. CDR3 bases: TGTGCCAGCAGCCAAGGGGGGGACAGTTTGTACGAGCAGTACTTC.

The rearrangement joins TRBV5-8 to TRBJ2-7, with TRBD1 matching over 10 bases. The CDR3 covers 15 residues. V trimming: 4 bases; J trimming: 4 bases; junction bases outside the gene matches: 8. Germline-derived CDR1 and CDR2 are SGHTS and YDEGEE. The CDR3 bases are TGTGCCAGCAGCCATACCGGGACAGGGGAGTACGAGCAGTACTTC. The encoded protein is CASSHTGTGEYEQYF.

CDR3 loop: CASSTPAQGYTGELFF. For the CDR3, the DNA is TGTGCCAGCAGTACGCCGGCACAGGGATACACCGGGGAGCTGTTTTTT. V and J are TRBV5-4 and TRBJ2-2; D is possibly TRBD1 (6 bases). V lost 5 bases and J lost 3, with 17 bases in between. Germline V CDR1 and CDR2: SGHNT, YYREEE (reference sequence). The CDR3 is 16 amino acids.

CDR3 loop: CAIRTGPDTLPGANVLTF. CDR3 nucleotide sequence: TGTGCCATCCGAACCGGCCCGGACACCTTACCTGGGGCCAACGTCCTGACTTTC. The gene calls are TRBV10-3 and TRBJ2-6; maybe TRBD1 (5 bases). Germline loops: CDR1 ENHRY, CDR2 SYGVKD. V lost 8 bases and J 2 bases, leaving 22 bases between the germline ends. This CDR3 contains 18 residues.

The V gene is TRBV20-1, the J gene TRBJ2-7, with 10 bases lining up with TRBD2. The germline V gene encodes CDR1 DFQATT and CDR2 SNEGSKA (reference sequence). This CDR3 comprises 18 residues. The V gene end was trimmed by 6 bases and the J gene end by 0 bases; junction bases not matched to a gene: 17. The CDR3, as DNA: TGCAGTGCAAGTGGGTGGTCTAGCGGGGGCCCTAGCTCCTACGAGCAGTACTTC. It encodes CSASGWSSGGPSSYEQYF.

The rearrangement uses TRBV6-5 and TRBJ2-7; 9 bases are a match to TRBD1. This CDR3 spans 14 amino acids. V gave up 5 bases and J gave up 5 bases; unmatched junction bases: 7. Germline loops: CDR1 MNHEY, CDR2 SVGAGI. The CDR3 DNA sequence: TGTGCCAGCAGTCAACCGGGACAGGGCAACGAGCAGTACTTC. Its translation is CASSQPGQGNEQYF.

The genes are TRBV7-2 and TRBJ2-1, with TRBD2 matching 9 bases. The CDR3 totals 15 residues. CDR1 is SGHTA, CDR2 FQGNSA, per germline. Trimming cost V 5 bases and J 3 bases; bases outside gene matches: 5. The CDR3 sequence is CASSPLSGGYNEQFF. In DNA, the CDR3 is TGTGCCAGCAGCCCACTTAGCGGGGGCTACAATGAGCAGTTCTTC. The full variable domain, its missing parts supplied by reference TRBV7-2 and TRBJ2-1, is GAGVSQSPSNKVTEKGKDVELRCDPISGHTALYWYRQSLGQGLEFLIYFQGNSAPDKSGLPSDRFSAERTGGSVSTLTIQRTQQEDSAVYLCASSPLSGGYNEQFFGPGTRLTVL.

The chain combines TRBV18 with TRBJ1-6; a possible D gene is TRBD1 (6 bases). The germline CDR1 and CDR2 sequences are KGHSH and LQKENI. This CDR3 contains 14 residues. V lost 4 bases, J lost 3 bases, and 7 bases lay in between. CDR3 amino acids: CASSQTGYNSPLHF. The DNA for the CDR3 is TGTGCCAGCTCACAGACAGGCTATAATTCACCCCTCCACTTT.

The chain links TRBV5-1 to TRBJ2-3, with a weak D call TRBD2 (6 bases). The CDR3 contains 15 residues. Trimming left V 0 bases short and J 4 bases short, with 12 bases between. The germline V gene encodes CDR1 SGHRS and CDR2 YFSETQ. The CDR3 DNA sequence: TGCGCCAGCAGCTTGGATAGGGCGGGGCCAGATACGCAGTATTTT. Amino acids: CASSLDRAGPDTQYF.